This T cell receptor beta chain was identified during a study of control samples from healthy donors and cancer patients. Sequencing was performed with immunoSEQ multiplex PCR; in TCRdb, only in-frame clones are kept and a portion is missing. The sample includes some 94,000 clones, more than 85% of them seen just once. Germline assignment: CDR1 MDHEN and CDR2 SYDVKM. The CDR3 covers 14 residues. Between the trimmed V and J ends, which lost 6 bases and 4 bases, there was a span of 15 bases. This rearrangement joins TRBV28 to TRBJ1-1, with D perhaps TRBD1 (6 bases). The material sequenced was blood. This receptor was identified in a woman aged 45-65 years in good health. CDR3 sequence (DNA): TGTGCCAGCAGCTCGACAGGATCAGGCACTGAAGCTTTCTTT. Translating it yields CASSSTGSGTEAFF.